Listed here are 25 T cell receptor beta chains from one sample, sequenced in a study of graft-versus-host responses after intestinal transplantation. Produced via immunoSEQ multiplex PCR; TCRdb's table is partial and in-frame only. The profile shows approximately 37,000 clones, roughly 93% of them singletons. The sequencing here drew on PBMCs, taken 734 days after intestinal transplantation. Receptors were obtained from a human patient who received an intestinal transplant, so some T cells may come from the graft donor.

J is TRBJ2-1 and V is TRBV9; 8 nucleotides align to TRBD2. Germline trimming cut 4 bases from V and 1 base from J; bases unmatched to any gene: 4. Germline V gives CDR1 SGDLS, CDR2 YYNGEE. The CDR3 is 15 residues long. CDR3 loop: CASSSRLASYNEQFF. CDR3 nucleotide sequence: TGTGCCAGCAGCTCCCGACTAGCGTCCTACAATGAGCAGTTCTTC.

The gene calls are TRBV4-1 and TRBJ1-6, with 8 bases matching TRBD1. The CDR3 is 20 residues long. Losses at the gene ends were 1 base for V and 8 bases for J; bases not matched to a gene: 19. Germline V lookup: CDR1 MGHRA, CDR2 YSYEKL. The CDR3 protein is CASSQGSSLRGLTFDSPLHF. The CDR3 DNA reads TGCGCCAGCAGCCAAGGCAGTAGCCTCAGGGGGCTCACATTCGATTCACCCCTCCACTTT.

This rearrangement joins TRBV27 to TRBJ2-7; 9 bases align to TRBD1. Germline V gives CDR1 MNHEY, CDR2 SMNVEV (reference sequence). This CDR3 is built from 15 residues. The ends lost 6 bases at V and 5 bases at J; junction bases unmatched: 11. The CDR3 region has the DNA TGTGCCAGCAGCCCCCGGGACAGGGTTTTTGACGAGCAGTACTTC. Translated, it gives CASSPRDRVFDEQYF.

As concerns this clone: One end of the junction fails to match germline, which may point to a read error. This chain connects TRBV18 to TRBJ1-1, with 9 positions matching TRBD1. The CDR3 runs to 16 residues. CDR1 and CDR2 (germline): KGHSH, LQKENI. In DNA, the CDR3 is TGTGCCAGCTCACCCAGACAGGGGGGGGCGAACATTGAAGCTTTCTTT. This sequence encodes CASSPRQGGANIEAFF.

The sample holds one count of this clone. The CDR3 protein is CASSSQKGSKAFF. CDR3 DNA: TGTGCCAGCAGCTCCCAGAAAGGCTCCAAAGCTTTCTTT. The chain carries TRBV7-9 and TRBJ1-1; no definite D call. The CDR3 runs to 13 residues. Germline V gene lookup returns CDR1 SEHNR and CDR2 FQNEAQ (reference sequence). Trimming took 4 bases from V and 9 from J, leaving 15 bases between them. The variable domain in full, completed from reference TRBV7-9 and TRBJ1-1, reads DTGVSQNPRHKITKRGQNVTFRCDPISEHNRLYWYRQTLGQGPEFLTYFQNEAQLEKSRLLSDRFSAERPKGSFSTLEIQRTEQGDSAMYLCASSSQKGSKAFFGQGTRLTVV.

The genes are TRBV5-4 and TRBJ2-5, with TRBD2 matching over 7 bases. Unmatched junction bases numbered 6, after V lost 0 bases and J lost 4 bases. The CDR3 loop spans 15 amino acids. Germline V gene sequence: CDR1 SGHNT, CDR2 YYREEE (reference sequence). CDR3 DNA: TGTGCCAGCAGCTTGGTGGGGGGGACCCCAGAGACCCAGTACTTC. Its translation is CASSLVGGTPETQYF.

The chain combines TRBV29-1 with TRBJ1-1; D is perhaps TRBD1 (5 bases). Germline V gene lookup returns CDR1 SQVTM and CDR2 ANQGSEA. The CDR3 sequence is 12 residues long. Trimming pared 8 bases from V and 4 bases from J, leaving 14 bases between. The CDR3 nucleotides read TGCAGCCCCCTGGGGGAATGCACTGAAGCTTTCTTT. Translating gives CSPLGECTEAFF.

The gene calls are TRBV5-4 and TRBJ1-2; 7 nucleotides line up with TRBD1. Losses at the gene ends were 4 bases for V and 8 bases for J; bases not matched to a gene: 11. The CDR3 runs to 14 residues. Per the germline V gene, CDR1 is SGHNT and CDR2 is YYREEE (reference sequence). CDR3 in amino acids: CASSLRDSISGYTF. The CDR3 region has the DNA TGTGCCAGCAGCCTAAGGGACAGCATTTCCGGCTACACCTTC. Together with reference TRBV5-4 and TRBJ1-2, the CDR3 gives the full variable domain: ETGVTQSPTHLIKTRGQQVTLRCSSQSGHNTVSWYQQALGQGPQFIFQYYREEENGRGNFPPRFSGLQFPNYSSELNVNALELDDSALYLCASSLRDSISGYTFGSGTRLTVV.

V and J are TRBV5-1 and TRBJ2-1; perhaps TRBD1 as D (6 bases). V was clipped by 4 bases and J by 7 bases, with 18 bases between them. This CDR3 is built from 15 residues. Germline V gives CDR1 SGHRS, CDR2 YFSETQ. CDR3 protein: CASSPRDTRDNEQFF. The CDR3 coding sequence is TGCGCCAGCAGCCCCCGGGACACAAGGGATAATGAGCAGTTCTTC. Drawing the rest from reference TRBV5-1 and TRBJ2-1, the complete variable domain is KAGVTQTPRYLIKTRGQQVTLSCSPISGHRSVSWYQQTPGQGLQFLFEYFSETQRNKGNFPGRFSGRQFSNSRSEMNVSTLELGDSALYLCASSPRDTRDNEQFFGPGTRLTVL.

The chain recombines TRBV7-6 with TRBJ2-5, with 8 bases matching TRBD1. Germline V gene data show CDR1 as SGHVS and CDR2 as FNYEAQ. V gave up 1 base and J gave up 5 bases; unmatched junction bases: 6. The CDR3 has 15 amino acids. The CDR3 reads CASSLGDRRGETQYF. The CDR3 DNA follows: TGTGCCAGCAGCTTAGGGGACAGGAGGGGGGAGACCCAGTACTTC.

The genes are TRBV10-1 and TRBJ1-1, with D perhaps matching TRBD1 (6 bases). The V end lost 8 bases, the J end lost 2 bases, and 9 bases lay between the germline ends. Germline CDR1 reads WNHNN; CDR2 reads SYGVQD (reference sequence). This CDR3 has 12 residues. The DNA for the CDR3 is TGCGCCAGCCGGGGGCCCAACACTGAAGCTTTCTTT. Translation: CASRGPNTEAFF.

The rearrangement joins TRBV18 to TRBJ2-5; the D gene is possibly TRBD2 (5 bases). The assigned J gene may be wrong: the sequence end matches TRBJ2-7 better. There are 14 residues in the CDR3. Germline CDR1 reads KGHSH; CDR2 reads LQKENI. CDR3 sequence (DNA): TGTGCCAGCTCCCGCGAACTAGGGATCTACGAGCAGTACTTC. It encodes CASSRELGIYEQYF.

This chain joins TRBV6-1 and TRBJ2-5; D possibly corresponds to TRBD1 (6 bases). The CDR3 has 12 residues. Per germline, CDR1 MNHNS and CDR2 SASEGT. The germline V and J ends were trimmed by 8 bases and 5 bases, with 12 bases remaining between them. In DNA, the CDR3 is TGTGCCAGCGCAGGGGCTGTGGAGACCCAGTACTTC. Translated, it gives CASAGAVETQYF.

CDR3 DNA: TGCGCCAGCAGAAACGGACAGGGCAGGTCTGGGGCCAACGTCCTGACTTTC. Its protein is CASRNGQGRSGANVLTF. This chain links TRBV10-1 with TRBJ2-6; TRBD1 aligns across 8 bases. The V gene end was trimmed by 6 bases and the J gene end by 1 base; junction bases not matched to a gene: 8. Germline V gene lookup returns CDR1 WNHNN and CDR2 SYGVQD (reference sequence). The CDR3 has 17 amino acids.

The chain uses TRBV5-1 and TRBJ2-2; tentative D call: TRBD1 (6 bases). There are 16 residues in the CDR3. Germline V gives CDR1 SGHRS, CDR2 YFSETQ. The V and J ends lost 4 bases and 4 bases respectively, with 17 bases between them. The CDR3 region is CASSPGWGRGTGELFF. The DNA of the CDR3 is TGCGCCAGCAGCCCTGGGTGGGGGCGAGGCACCGGGGAGCTGTTTTTT.

The rearrangement uses TRBV11-2 and TRBJ2-5; no firm D call. V was clipped by 0 bases and J by 7 bases, with 9 bases between them. Germline loops: CDR1 SGHAT, CDR2 FQNNGV. The CDR3 runs to 13 residues. The CDR3 sequence is CASSLDQWGTQYF. The CDR3 DNA is TGTGCCAGCAGCTTAGACCAGTGGGGGACCCAGTACTTC.

The chain employs TRBV5-1 and TRBJ1-1; 8 positions agree with TRBD1. Germline CDR1 reads SGHRS; CDR2 reads YFSETQ. The CDR3 length is 15 residues. Unmatched junction bases numbered 9, after V lost 4 bases and J lost 4 bases. The CDR3 nucleotides are TGCGCCAGCAGCCCCAGGACAGGGAGGGGCACTGAAGCTTTCTTT. Translated, it gives CASSPRTGRGTEAFF. Using reference TRBV5-1 and TRBJ1-1 for the parts outside the CDR3, the full variable domain is KAGVTQTPRYLIKTRGQQVTLSCSPISGHRSVSWYQQTPGQGLQFLFEYFSETQRNKGNFPGRFSGRQFSNSRSEMNVSTLELGDSALYLCASSPRTGRGTEAFFGQGTRLTVV.

The genes are TRBV7-9 and TRBJ2-7; the D gene is possibly TRBD1 (6 bases). Trimming removed 5 bases from V and 0 bases from J, with 26 bases in between. Germline V gene sequence: CDR1 SEHNR, CDR2 FQNEAQ (reference sequence). This CDR3 is built from 19 residues. CDR3 region: CASSHPRGFPEFISYEQYF. CDR3 coding DNA: TGTGCCAGCAGCCACCCCAGGGGATTCCCCGAGTTTATCTCCTACGAGCAGTACTTC.

The V gene is TRBV7-9, the J gene TRBJ1-1; tentative D call: TRBD1 (5 bases). V lost 4 bases and J 6 bases, leaving 9 bases between the germline ends. The CDR3 runs 12 residues. Germline V gene sequence: CDR1 SEHNR, CDR2 FQNEAQ (reference sequence). CDR3 in DNA: TGTGCCAGCAGCTCCCAGGGTGCTGAAGCTTTCTTT. Amino acid sequence: CASSSQGAEAFF.

This rearrangement joins TRBV6-5 to TRBJ2-7, with 8 bases lining up with TRBD2. In germline, CDR1 is MNHEY, CDR2 SVGAGI. The CDR3 runs to 15 residues. Trimming at V came to 0 bases and at J to 3 bases, leaving 4 bases not matched to a gene. Here the CDR3 reads CASSYSKRENYEQYF. Here the CDR3 DNA reads TGTGCCAGCAGTTACTCGAAGCGGGAGAACTACGAGCAGTACTTC.

The V gene is TRBV11-1, the J gene TRBJ2-7, with D perhaps matching TRBD1 (8 bases). The CDR3 covers 16 residues. The V and J ends lost 6 bases and 2 bases respectively, with 20 bases between them. Germline lookup yields CDR1 SGHAT and CDR2 FQDESV (reference sequence). The CDR3 region is CASSYDRGGLAYEQYF. The CDR3 DNA is TGTGCCAGCAGTTATGACAGGGGCGGACTAGCCTACGAGCAGTACTTC.

With regard to this clone: The conserved closing phenylalanine or tryptophan is absent in this CDR3, likely reflecting a read error. The chain carries TRBV7-3 and TRBJ1-1; no firm D call. Looked up from germline, CDR1 is SGHTA and CDR2 is FQGTGA. CDR3 length equals 14 residues. The V end was cut by 0 bases, the J end by 3 bases, with 8 bases between. The CDR3 DNA reads as TGTGCCAGCAGCTTAACAGGGCCCGACACTGAAGCTTTCCTT. This sequence encodes CASSLTGPDTEAFL.

The chain joins TRBV4-1 to TRBJ2-7; TRBD2 aligns across 11 bases. The V segment lost 2 bases and the J segment 6 bases; nucleotides outside the gene matches: 9. Germline V gives CDR1 MGHRA, CDR2 YSYEKL. There are 16 residues in the CDR3. The CDR3 spells CASSQPGTSGWVEQYF. DNA for the CDR3: TGCGCCAGCAGCCAACCGGGGACTAGCGGTTGGGTCGAGCAGTACTTC.

This chain joins TRBV27 and TRBJ1-2; the D gene is possibly TRBD1 (6 bases). This CDR3 region has 14 residues. The V and J ends lost 3 bases and 4 bases respectively, with 12 bases between them. Germline V gene lookup returns CDR1 MNHEY and CDR2 SMNVEV (reference sequence). CDR3 amino acids: CASSLAGQTYGYTF. The DNA of the CDR3 is TGTGCCAGCAGTTTGGCAGGACAGACCTATGGCTACACCTTC.

This chain connects TRBV10-3 to TRBJ2-5; TRBD2 might be the D (6 bases). Trimming took 8 bases from V and 5 from J, leaving 15 bases between them. The CDR3 has 13 amino acids. Germline V CDR1 and CDR2: ENHRY, SYGVKD. The CDR3 sequence: CAIAGTSRETQYF. The CDR3 DNA reads as TGTGCCATCGCAGGGACTTCTAGGGAGACCCAGTACTTC.